The TCR beta chain under discussion was sequenced for a study of siplizumab effects on memory and regulatory T cells. On this clone itself: The antigen is unknown.

General study results and limits: Suppressive activity of Tregs proliferating in siplizumab cultures remained unconfirmed. Roughly 75-95% of dividing CD4+ or CD8+ clones were without an attributable naive or memory phenotype. Relative to controls at more than 25%, mappable alloreactive CD4+ clones exhibited a mean Treg-derived proportion of about 69% with siplizumab. Both greater diversity than memory cells and a major contribution to the alloresponse seemed to characterize naive T cells.

The CDR3 has 14 amino acids. Germline loops: CDR1 MNHEY, CDR2 SVGAGI. The ends were cut back, 0 bases at V and 5 bases at J, with 10 bases in the middle. Assay: immunoSEQ multiplex PCR; the TCRdb copy retains only in-frame clones and omits some. The repertoire includes about 110,000 clones, under 95% of them detected once, and approximately 0.75% sits in the top ten. Sequencing was performed on Tregs sorted from blood. The chain links TRBV6-5 to TRBJ1-2; no reliable D call. This sequence was found in a human donor in good health. In nucleotides, the CDR3 is TGTGCCAGCAGTTACTCAGCCCCCTCTTATGGCTACACCTTC. This translates into CASSYSAPSYGYTF.